A single sample is the source of the 2 T cell receptor beta chains below, sequenced in a study of blood T cell repertoires in COVID-19. Produced via immunoSEQ multiplex PCR; TCRdb's table is partial and in-frame only. This table has roughly 200,000 clones, roughly four fifths appearing once. Sequenced: peripheral blood. The source is a woman over 75 with COVID-19, enrolled during active disease.

There are a few counts of this clone. CDR3 in amino acids: CASTPVAGPGGKNIQYF. The CDR3 region has the DNA TGCGCCAGCACCCCGGTGGCAGGACCGGGGGGCAAAAACATTCAGTACTTC. The gene calls are TRBV5-1 and TRBJ2-4, with 7 bases that match TRBD2. Germline trimming cut 6 bases from V and 3 bases from J; bases unmatched to any gene: 15. Germline CDR1 reads SGHRS; CDR2 reads YFSETQ. There are 17 residues in the CDR3.

The V call is TRBV5-1, the J call TRBJ2-7; possible D gene TRBD2, 6 bases. The CDR3 spans 18 residues. V lost 0 bases to trimming and J lost 0 bases, with 19 bases between them. Germline CDR1 is SGHRS and CDR2 is YFSETQ. In DNA form, the CDR3 reads TGCGCCAGCAGCTTGGCCCCCGGGTCGGCGGGGAGCTCCTACGAGCAGTACTTC. Translation: CASSLAPGSAGSSYEQYF.